This TCR beta chain comes out of a study of blood T cell repertoires in COVID-19. Overall study context: Some COVID-19 samples were acute and others convalescent; all came from the United States, Italy and Spain. T cells, B-cell-depleted T cells, or PBMCs supplied cDNA or gDNA.

Original processing notes: Amplification with reference gene primers provided the estimates of nucleated cell counts. This table comes from immunoSEQ multiplex PCR, and its TCRdb copy is limited to in-frame clones, with some not included. V, J and clone size derive from that table, while D and trimming were established from the DNA sequence. This sample yields some 160,000 clones, of which about 88% are seen a single time; about 2.1% belongs to the top ten. Trimming pared 4 bases from V and 8 bases from J, leaving 23 bases between. Per germline, CDR1 LGHDT and CDR2 YNNKEL (reference sequence). This CDR3 is built from 16 residues.

The material sequenced was peripheral blood. This clonotype was obtained from a man aged 50 to 59 who had recovered from COVID-19. V and J are TRBV3-1 (or the pseudogene TRBV3-2) and TRBJ1-2; possible D gene TRBD1, 6 bases. Here the CDR3 DNA reads TGTGCCAGCAGCCCAACTTGGCGCGGTTCAGGGGCCGGCTACACCTTC. Translated, it gives CASSPTWRGSGAGYTF.